The present entry profiles one TCR beta chain with its context. This sample was included in a study of control samples from healthy donors and cancer patients. Sequencing was performed with immunoSEQ multiplex PCR; in TCRdb, only in-frame clones are kept and a portion is missing. The sample lists 130,000 to 150,000 clones, 75% to 95% seen once, with roughly 3.2% in the top ten. Germline loops: CDR1 SGHTA, CDR2 FQGNSA. The CDR3 is made up of 12 amino acids. The V end lost 1 base, the J end lost 7 bases, and 7 bases lay between the germline ends. This chain joins TRBV7-2 and TRBJ1-1; maybe TRBD1 (5 bases). This clonotype was obtained from a young man in good health. Sequenced input: blood. The DNA for the CDR3 is TGTGCCAGCAGCTTAGTGGGGCTTGAAGCTTTCTTT. This sequence encodes CASSLVGLEAFF.